A single T cell receptor beta chain is shown here with its context. Its antigen is undetermined. These data come from a study of PD-1 blockade in classical Hodgkin lymphoma. Study results and limitations: CD4+ TCR diversity, unlike CD8+, rose significantly by C4D1. Patients starting nivolumab under 1 year after ASCT were excluded.

The assay was immunoSEQ multiplex PCR, and TCRdb's table has in-frame clones only and misses some. Among 25,000 to 35,000 clones listed, over 80% were seen once. Relapses following autologous stem cell transplantation were seen in all patients, with brentuximab vedotin exposure varying. CDR3 size: 13 residues. V lost 1 base and J 10 bases, leaving 14 bases between the germline ends. Germline V CDR1 and CDR2: GTSNPN, SVGIG (reference sequence). The chain carries TRBV30 and TRBJ2-1; TRBD2 might be the D (5 bases). The sequence was obtained from a human donor with classical Hodgkin lymphoma. Sequenced material: peripheral blood mononuclear cells (PBMCs), taken before the second cycle of nivolumab. The CDR3 spells CAWSASGQREQFF. The CDR3, as DNA: TGTGCCTGGAGTGCCAGCGGCCAACGGGAGCAGTTCTTC.